The 15 T cell receptor beta chains below come from one sample, sequenced in a study of blood T cells in healthy people across ages. It was with a sample-barcoded 5' primer and a J-beta primer mix that a second PCR of about 7 to 12 cycles was run. TCRdb itself ran the 5' RACE reads through MiXCR, one entry per CDR3 protein. The sample records 750,000 to 950,000 distinct CDR3 sequences, 20% to 30% being singletons. In addition, the sample was reused for a study of T cells of mothers and their children.

Input material: blood. These receptors were obtained from a boy younger than 18 in good health.

The J gene is TRBJ2-1, the V gene TRBV7-6; 9 bases agree with TRBD2. Per germline, CDR1 SGHVS and CDR2 FNYEAQ. J gave up 4 bases and V 6 bases, and 10 bases lay outside the gene matches. This CDR3 region has 16 residues. CDR3 nucleotides: TGTGCCAGCAGTCATAGTAGCGGGGGAGTATACAATGAGCAGTTCTTC. Its translation: CASSHSSGGVYNEQFF.

The J gene is TRBJ1-5, the V gene TRBV29-1; D is uncertain. The CDR3 spans 9 residues. Germline assignment: CDR1 SQVTM and CDR2 ANQGSEA. The CDR3 DNA follows: TGCAGTCAGATTGTGCCCCAGCATTTT. This encodes CSQIVPQHF. Drawing the rest from reference TRBV29-1 and TRBJ1-5, the complete variable domain is SAVISQKPSRDICQRGTSLTIQCQVDSQVTMMFWYRQQPGQSLTLIATANQGSEATYESGFVIDKFPISRPNLTFSTLTVSNMSPEDSSIYLCSQIVPQHFGDGTRLSIL.

The chain has TRBV12-3 or TRBV12-4 and TRBJ2-3; perhaps TRBD2 as D (7 bases). CDR3 length: 15 residues. V dropped 7 bases and J dropped 4 bases, with 18 bases sitting between them. CDR3 in DNA: TGTGCCAGCACGGCGGAGGGGGGGATGCCAGATACGCAGTATTTT. It is translated as CASTAEGGMPDTQYF.

V usage is TRBV7-9 and J usage is TRBJ1-1, with a tentative D call TRBD1 (5 bases). With 1 base removed from V and 6 bases from J, the gap between germline ends came to 9 bases. The germline gives CDR1 SEHNR, CDR2 FQNEAQ (reference sequence). CDR3 length: 13 amino acids. This chain's CDR3 is CASSLGQIAEAFF. DNA for the CDR3: TGTGCCAGCAGCTTAGGACAGATCGCTGAAGCTTTCTTT.

V and J are TRBV29-1 and TRBJ2-5; 9 nucleotides agree with TRBD1. V gave up 6 bases and J gave up 3 bases; unmatched junction bases: 8. Germline assignment: CDR1 SQVTM and CDR2 ANQGSEA. CDR3 length equals 14 residues. The CDR3 loop reads CSVAGQGGEETQYF. The CDR3 nucleotides are TGCAGCGTGGCGGGACAGGGAGGTGAAGAGACCCAGTACTTC.

This clonotype has only a few counts. The gene calls are TRBV4-1 and TRBJ2-5, with 11 bases fitting TRBD2. The J call may be mistaken, given a closer DNA end match to TRBJ2-1. The germline V gene has CDR1 MGHRA and CDR2 YSYEKL. The CDR3 has 17 residues. The CDR3 region is CASSQGPSGGPYNEQFF. CDR3 coding DNA: TGCGCCAGCAGCCAAGGTCCTAGCGGGGGGCCCTACAATGAGCAGTTCTTC.

This clonotype has at least ten counts. The chain employs TRBV10-3 and TRBJ2-7, with D unresolved. Trimming stripped 7 bases from V and 1 base from J, with 11 bases between. The CDR3 is made up of 13 amino acids. The V gene's germline CDR1 is ENHRY and CDR2 SYGVKD. The chain's CDR3 is CAITFGKSYEQYF. In DNA form, the CDR3 reads TGTGCCATCACATTCGGCAAATCCTACGAGCAGTACTTC.

The J gene is TRBJ1-2, the V gene TRBV7-9, with 10 bases lining up with TRBD1. The germline CDR1 and CDR2 sequences are SEHNR and FQNEAQ (reference sequence). Trimming removed 7 bases from V and 2 bases from J; junction bases left unmatched: 4. CDR3 size: 14 residues. This CDR3 reads CASTSGQGNYGYTF. Written as DNA, the CDR3 is TGTGCCAGCACCTCGGGACAGGGGAACTATGGCTACACCTTC. The whole variable domain, remainder taken from reference TRBV7-9 and TRBJ1-2, is DTGVSQNPRHKITKRGQNVTFRCDPISEHNRLYWYRQTLGQGPEFLTYFQNEAQLEKSRLLSDRFSAERPKGSFSTLEIQRTEQGDSAMYLCASTSGQGNYGYTFGSGTRLTVV.

This clonotype was found a few times. The V gene is TRBV10-2, the J gene TRBJ2-7, with D perhaps matching TRBD2 (6 bases). Per germline, CDR1 WSHSY and CDR2 SAAADI. Trimming took 8 bases from V and 2 from J, leaving 16 bases between them. The CDR3 is 14 amino acids. This CDR3 reads CASSRSGSAYEQYF. The CDR3 coding sequence is TGCGCCAGCTCCCGCTCCGGGAGCGCCTACGAGCAGTACTTC.

The gene calls are TRBV5-1 and TRBJ2-7; 8 nucleotides line up with TRBD2. Germline V lookup: CDR1 SGHRS, CDR2 YFSETQ. The trim removed 3 bases at V and 4 bases at J, leaving 6 bases unmatched. This CDR3 is built from 14 residues. CDR3 residues: CASSSPGGGYEQYF. Written as DNA, the CDR3 is TGCGCCAGCAGCTCGCCGGGCGGGGGGTACGAGCAGTACTTC.

This chain uses TRBV6-5 with TRBJ2-3; possible D gene TRBD2, 6 bases. CDR1 MNHEY and CDR2 SVGAGI come from the germline V gene. CDR3 size: 14 residues. Trimming pared 4 bases from V and 1 base from J, leaving 9 bases between. CDR3 DNA: TGTGCCAGCAGTTGGAGGGGCGGCACAGATACGCAGTATTTT. Translation gives CASSWRGGTDTQYF.

This clonotype was detected many times. The gene calls are TRBV4-1 and TRBJ1-2; D is unclear. V lost 0 bases to trimming and J lost 8 bases, with 7 bases between them. The CDR3 totals 12 residues. Germline CDR1 and CDR2: MGHRA and YSYEKL. CDR3 loop: CASSQDRRGYTF. CDR3 in DNA: TGCGCCAGCAGCCAAGATCGGAGGGGCTACACCTTC.

Comments on this clonotype: This could be a read error, since a much larger clone is one nucleotide away. The V and J genes are TRBV7-2 and TRBJ2-5; D is undetermined. The assigned J gene may be wrong: the sequence end matches TRBJ2-7 better. Germline assignment: CDR1 SGHTA and CDR2 FQGNSA. The CDR3 is 13 residues long. The CDR3 is CASSLGRTYEQYV. CDR3 sequence (DNA): TGTGCCAGCAGTTTAGGACGGACCTACGAGCAGTACGTC.

The chain links TRBV5-6 to TRBJ1-4; 10 bases map to TRBD1. The CDR3 sequence is 15 residues long. V was clipped by 4 bases and J by 7 bases; unmatched bases: 7. Per germline, CDR1 SGHDT and CDR2 YYEEEE. CDR3 sequence reads: CASSGRTGGGEKLFF. The DNA of the CDR3 is TGTGCCAGCAGCGGGAGGACAGGGGGAGGTGAAAAACTGTTTTTT.

This clonotype has a handful of counts. CDR3 DNA sequence: TGCGCCAGCAGCCTAGGGCCGACAGGCGAAGAGACCCAGTACTTC. This encodes CASSLGPTGEETQYF. The V and J genes are TRBV5-1 and TRBJ2-5; D might be TRBD1 (6 bases). V was pared by 4 bases and J by 3 bases, with 16 bases between. Germline values: CDR1 SGHRS, CDR2 YFSETQ. The CDR3 consists of 15 residues.